Presented here are 7 T cell receptor beta chains from one specimen sequenced in a study of T cell repertoires in cytomegalovirus infection. TCRdb reprocessed the reads via MiXCR and lists one record per CDR3 protein. The repertoire includes around 290,000 distinct CDR3 sequences, roughly 23% of them detected once, and approximately 13% sits in the top ten. The sample was PBMCs. The source of these receptors is a human donor in good health (CMV status not recorded). Some clones in this sample may be carry-over from other donors' samples.

This clonotype was observed at least ten times. The chain employs TRBV4-1 and TRBJ1-6, with D perhaps TRBD1 (6 bases). CDR3 length: 15 residues. CDR1 and CDR2 (germline): MGHRA, YSYEKL. V shed 3 bases and J shed 6 bases, with 12 bases lying between them. The CDR3 bases are TGCGCCAGCAGCCAGCAGCAGGGGACTAATTCACCCCTCCACTTT. Encoded protein: CASSQQQGTNSPLHF.

This clonotype turned up a few times. J is TRBJ1-2 and V is TRBV28; TRBD1 might be the D (6 bases). The CDR3 extends over 15 amino acids. The V end was cut by 3 bases, the J end by 4 bases, with 15 bases between. Germline V lookup: CDR1 MDHEN, CDR2 SYDVKM. The CDR3 DNA sequence: TGTGCCAGCAGTTTTCCCAGGGGAAAGGGCTATGGCTACACCTTC. Its protein product is CASSFPRGKGYGYTF.

This sequence joins TRBV20-1 and TRBJ1-2; no clear D. CDR1 and CDR2 from the germline V gene are DFQATT and SNEGSKA (reference sequence). V lost 6 bases, J lost 4 bases, and 24 bases lay in between. This CDR3 contains 16 residues. The CDR3 sequence is CSAFTSGEAKGYGYTF. In nucleotides, the CDR3 is TGCAGTGCCTTTACCTCGGGAGAAGCAAAGGGCTATGGCTACACCTTC.

This clonotype was observed at least ten times. V and J are TRBV7-2 and TRBJ2-1; weak D call: TRBD2 (6 bases). This CDR3 comprises 14 residues. Germline CDR1 reads SGHTA; CDR2 reads FQGNSA. The germline V and J ends were trimmed by 5 bases and 7 bases, with 15 bases remaining between them. The CDR3 bases are TGTGCCAGCAGCCCGGTAGGGACTCTGAATGAGCAGTTCTTC. As protein: CASSPVGTLNEQFF.

The chain has TRBV6-2 or TRBV6-3 and TRBJ1-5; D gene uncertain. The CDR3 contains 13 residues. Germline CDR1 reads MNHEY; CDR2 reads SVGEGT. Trimming took 8 bases from V and 9 from J, leaving 17 bases between them. DNA of the CDR3: TGTGCCAGCTGGACCCCCGGGCCCGCGCCCCAGCATTTT. Protein: CASWTPGPAPQHF.

The table lists this clonotype with a few counts. The CDR3 nucleotides are TGTGCCAGCAGTCGCACGGGGGCGGATCAGCCCCAGCATTTT. Protein: CASSRTGADQPQHF. The genes are TRBV12-3 or TRBV12-4 and TRBJ1-5; TRBD1 is a possible D gene (6 bases). V gave up 5 bases and J gave up 5 bases, with 13 bases separating them. The CDR3 covers 14 residues.

This clonotype was detected a few times. The chain couples TRBV20-1 to TRBJ1-4; possible D gene TRBD1, 6 bases. The germline gives CDR1 DFQATT, CDR2 SNEGSKA (reference sequence). Trimming took off 6 bases at V and 0 bases at J, with 8 bases between the two ends. The CDR3 runs 13 residues. The CDR3 is CSARQATNEKLFF. The DNA for the CDR3 is TGCAGTGCAAGACAGGCAACTAATGAAAAACTGTTTTTT.